This T cell receptor (beta chain) was recovered during a study of tumor-infiltrating lymphocytes in primary liver carcinoma. Starting material for RNA and DNA co-extraction consisted of roughly 18-34 mg of unsorted bulk tissue. The CDR3 is made up of 15 amino acids. CDR1 is SGHNT, CDR2 YYREEE, per germline (reference sequence). J gave up 8 bases and V 6 bases, and 14 bases lay outside the gene matches. With 400 to 550 ng total RNA as template and a constant-region primer, TCR beta cDNA was made. Three-round nested multiplex PCR performed with slightly modified ARM-PCR produced the TCR beta libraries. TRBV1-TRBV30 forward primers and a C-beta reverse primer were used in the first two PCR rounds, which each ran for approximately 9 cycles. TCRdb processed the multiplex PCR reads anew with MiXCR; each CDR3 protein has one entry. Found here are 95,000 to 150,000 distinct CDR3 sequences, 64% of them singletons; the top ten hold 7.5% to 9%.

The V call is TRBV5-4, the J call TRBJ2-1, with TRBD2 matching 7 bases. The source is an older woman with primary liver carcinoma and hepatitis B virus infection. Sequencing used liver tumor tissue from sampling region 3. The subset: tumor region T3, left-lateral pole. The CDR3 coding sequence is TGTGCCAGCAACCCCCCGGGGGGAACGGGCGATGAGCAGTTCTTC. As protein: CASNPPGGTGDEQFF.